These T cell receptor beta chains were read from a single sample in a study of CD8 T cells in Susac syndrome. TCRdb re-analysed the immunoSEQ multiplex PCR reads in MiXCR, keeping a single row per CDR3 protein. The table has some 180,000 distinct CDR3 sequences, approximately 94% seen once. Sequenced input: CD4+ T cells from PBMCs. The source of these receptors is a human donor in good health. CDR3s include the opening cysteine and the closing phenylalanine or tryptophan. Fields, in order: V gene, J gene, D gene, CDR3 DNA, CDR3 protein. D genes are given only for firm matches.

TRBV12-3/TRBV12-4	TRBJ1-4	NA	TGTGCCAGCAGCCACTCCGGGCCTTCGAAAAAAGGGAATGAAAAACTGTTTTTT	CASSHSGPSKKGNEKLFF
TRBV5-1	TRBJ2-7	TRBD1	TGCGCCAGCAGCTCCGGGACAGGACTCTCGGAGTACTTC	CASSSGTGLSEYF
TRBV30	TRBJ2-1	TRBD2	TGTGCCTGGAGTCCCGGACTAGCGGGGGGGCCGGATGAGCAGTTCTTC	CAWSPGLAGGPDEQFF
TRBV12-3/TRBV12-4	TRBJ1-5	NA	TGTGCCAGCAGCCTAGACAGCCCCTATCAGCCCCAGCATTTT	CASSLDSPYQPQHF
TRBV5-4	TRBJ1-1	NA	TGTGCCAGCAGCTCAGGGGAGACCACTGAAGCTTTCTTT	CASSSGETTEAFF
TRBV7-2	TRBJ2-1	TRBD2	TGTGCCAGCAGCTTATCCGGGACTAGCGGGGGGCAAGAGCAGTTCTTC	CASSLSGTSGGQEQFF
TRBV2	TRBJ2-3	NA	TGTGCCAGCAGTGACGCAGGGGGAGGCTCTAGCACAGATACGCAGTATTTT	CASSDAGGGSSTDTQYF
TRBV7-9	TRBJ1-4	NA	TGTGCCAGCAGCACCGGAGGGGGTAATGAAAAACTGTTTTTT	CASSTGGGNEKLFF
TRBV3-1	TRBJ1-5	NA	TGTGCCAGCAGCGGGGGTAGCAGCAATCAGCCCCAGCATTTT	CASSGGSSNQPQHF
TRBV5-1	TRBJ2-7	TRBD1	TGCGCCAGCAGCCCCAACAGGGGGCCAGTCTCCTACGAGCAGTACTTC	CASSPNRGPVSYEQYF
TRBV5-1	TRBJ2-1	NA	TGCGCCAGCAGCCCGGAAGGGGCACCTCGGGAGTTCTTC	CASSPEGAPREFF
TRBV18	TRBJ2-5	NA	TGTGCCAGCTCCCTGAAGGACGGGGAGACCCAGTACTTC	CASSLKDGETQYF
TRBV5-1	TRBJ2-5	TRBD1	TGCGCCAGCAGCTTTCAGGGGGAGTACCAAGAGACCCAGTACTTC	CASSFQGEYQETQYF